A single sample gave rise to the 29 T cell receptor beta chains below, sequenced in a study of blood T cell repertoires in COVID-19. Generated by immunoSEQ multiplex PCR, the TCRdb table keeps only in-frame clones and is missing some. Of 250,000 or so clones listed, 86% are singletons. Sequenced material: peripheral blood. The receptor source for this set is a middle-aged man with active or convalescent COVID-19.

The J gene is TRBJ1-5, the V gene TRBV6-1; 9 nucleotides agree with TRBD1. Germline-derived CDR1 and CDR2 are MNHNS and SASEGT. This CDR3 spans 14 amino acids. J lost 6 bases, V lost 1 base, and 1 base had no gene match. DNA for the CDR3: TGTGCCAGCAGTGAAGACAGGGGGCTTCAGCCCCAGCATTTT. This encodes CASSEDRGLQPQHF.

The chain uses TRBV19 and TRBJ2-5; 8 bases line up with TRBD2. This CDR3 contains 13 residues. Germline V gene lookup returns CDR1 LNHDA and CDR2 SQIVND (reference sequence). Trimming at V came to 8 bases and at J to 4 bases, leaving 6 bases not matched to a gene. CDR3 DNA sequence: TGTGCCAGTTCCGGACTAGCACGAGAGACCCAGTACTTC. Amino acids: CASSGLARETQYF.

V and J are TRBV5-4 and TRBJ1-1, with D maybe TRBD1 (6 bases). V was cut by 0 bases and J by 1 base, with 10 bases left in between. In germline, CDR1 is SGHNT, CDR2 YYREEE (reference sequence). The CDR3 consists of 15 residues. CDR3 residues: CASSLAMTGNTEAFF. CDR3 DNA sequence: TGTGCCAGCAGCTTGGCGATGACAGGGAACACTGAAGCTTTCTTT.

This clone has just a few counts. The chain recombines TRBV10-3 with TRBJ1-1; TRBD1 agrees at 7 bases. Germline CDR1 reads ENHRY; CDR2 reads SYGVKD. This CDR3 is 19 amino acids long. V lost 10 bases to trimming and J lost 3 bases; unmatched junction nucleotides: 26. The CDR3 sequence: CATQGTVSGVWGRDTEAFF. CDR3 DNA: TGTGCCACGCAGGGGACAGTAAGTGGTGTATGGGGTCGGGACACTGAAGCTTTCTTT.

As DNA, the CDR3 is TGTGCCACGATACCACCAACAGGGGCGGGGACCGGGGAGCTGTTTTTT. Amino acid sequence: CATIPPTGAGTGELFF. This chain joins TRBV24-1 and TRBJ2-2; the D gene is possibly TRBD1 (7 bases). V was shortened by 10 bases and J by 5 bases, with 22 bases between the two germline ends. CDR3 length equals 16 residues. Germline V CDR1 and CDR2: KGHDR, SFDVKD.

V gene TRBV5-1 combines with J gene TRBJ2-5; a weak D match, TRBD2 (6 bases). The CDR3 sequence is 15 residues long. V was cut by 3 bases and J by 5 bases, with 17 bases left in between. CDR1 SGHRS and CDR2 YFSETQ come from the germline V gene. The DNA of the CDR3 is TGCGCCAGCAGCTCGGTTGGGACTGGGGGGGAGACCCAGTACTTC. It yields the protein CASSSVGTGGETQYF.

The V call is TRBV5-1, the J call TRBJ2-5; 7 bases line up with TRBD1. The CDR3 totals 14 residues. Germline V lookup: CDR1 SGHRS, CDR2 YFSETQ. The V segment lost 2 bases and the J segment 3 bases; nucleotides outside the gene matches: 4. The DNA of the CDR3 is TGCGCCAGCAGCTTTTCGGGACAGAAAGAGACCCAGTACTTC. Its translation is CASSFSGQKETQYF. The entire variable domain, with the rest obtained from reference TRBV5-1 and TRBJ2-5, is as follows: KAGVTQTPRYLIKTRGQQVTLSCSPISGHRSVSWYQQTPGQGLQFLFEYFSETQRNKGNFPGRFSGRQFSNSRSEMNVSTLELGDSALYLCASSFSGQKETQYFGPGTRLLVL.

This clone was counted a single time. The chain couples TRBV27 to TRBJ2-1; D might be TRBD2 (5 bases). The CDR3 is 15 amino acids. Trimming removed 6 bases from V and 1 base from J, with 13 bases in between. The germline V gene has CDR1 MNHEY and CDR2 SMNVEV (reference sequence). CDR3 DNA: TGTGCCAGCAGCCCCGGTAGAGGGTCCTACAATGAGCAGTTCTTC. Amino acids: CASSPGRGSYNEQFF.

This chain uses TRBV6-1 with TRBJ2-5; 7 positions agree with TRBD2. Trimming at V came to 1 base and at J to 2 bases, leaving 7 bases not matched to a gene. This CDR3 has 16 amino acids. Per germline, CDR1 MNHNS and CDR2 SASEGT. CDR3 loop: CASSEGLAAFQETQYF. CDR3 DNA: TGTGCCAGCAGTGAAGGGCTAGCGGCATTTCAAGAGACCCAGTACTTC.

The gene calls are TRBV10-3 and TRBJ1-5; 7 bases agree with TRBD1. The CDR3 is 13 amino acids. Per the germline V gene, CDR1 is ENHRY and CDR2 is SYGVKD. V gave up 8 bases and J gave up 1 base; unmatched junction bases: 2. CDR3 residues: CAIGQESNQPQHF. In DNA form, the CDR3 reads TGTGCCATCGGACAGGAAAGCAATCAGCCCCAGCATTTT.

Of note for this clone: Other DNA sequences in this specimen translate into the identical CDR3. The gene calls are TRBV12-3 or TRBV12-4 and TRBJ2-7; a weak D match, TRBD1 (5 bases). This CDR3 spans 13 amino acids. The V and J ends lost 3 bases and 1 base respectively, with 7 bases between them. Here the CDR3 DNA reads TGTGCCAGCAGTTTCGACAGATCCTACGAGCAGTACTTC. It specifies CASSFDRSYEQYF.

The V gene is TRBV11-1, the J gene TRBJ2-1; tentative D call: TRBD1 (5 bases). The CDR3 spans 16 residues. V was trimmed by 1 base and J by 3 bases, leaving 13 bases between them. CDR1 and CDR2 from the germline V gene are SGHAT and FQDESV (reference sequence). The chain's CDR3 is CASSLVGVTVYNEQFF. CDR3 in DNA: TGTGCCAGCAGCTTAGTAGGGGTTACGGTCTACAATGAGCAGTTCTTC.

This clone was picked up one time. The chain couples TRBV11-3 to TRBJ2-7; TRBD1 agrees at 9 bases. With 6 bases clipped from V and 6 bases from J, the junction kept 9 bases outside the gene matches. The CDR3 is 14 residues long. The germline V gene has CDR1 SGHNT and CDR2 YENEEA. The CDR3 nucleotides read TGTGCCAGCAGTATACAGGGGGCGTTTTCCGAGCAGTACTTC. Translating gives CASSIQGAFSEQYF.

This chain links TRBV28 with TRBJ1-1, with 10 bases lining up with TRBD1. Germline V gives CDR1 MDHEN, CDR2 SYDVKM. The CDR3 runs 14 residues. Losses at the gene ends were 4 bases for V and 5 bases for J; bases not matched to a gene: 4. CDR3 sequence (DNA): TGTGCCAGCAGTTCGACAGGGGGCGCTACTGAAGCTTTCTTT. Translation gives CASSSTGGATEAFF.

The CDR3 sequence is CAWSVNQGAGNTIYF. The CDR3 DNA sequence: TGTGCCTGGAGTGTAAACCAGGGGGCTGGAAACACCATATATTTT. This chain connects TRBV30 to TRBJ1-3, with 7 bases fitting TRBD1. Trimming cost V 0 bases and J 2 bases; bases outside gene matches: 4. This CDR3 contains 15 residues. Germline V gene lookup returns CDR1 GTSNPN and CDR2 SVGIG (reference sequence).

This CDR3 reads CASSLGPSGATQETQYF. The CDR3 DNA reads TGCGCCAGCAGCTTGGGGCCTAGCGGGGCGACCCAAGAGACCCAGTACTTC. The chain recombines TRBV5-1 with TRBJ2-5; 9 bases match TRBD2. Trimming removed 0 bases from V and 1 base from J; junction bases left unmatched: 7. The CDR3 consists of 17 residues. Germline lookup yields CDR1 SGHRS and CDR2 YFSETQ.

The chain couples TRBV7-2 to TRBJ2-1, with 7 bases matching TRBD2. Trimming cost V 5 bases and J 4 bases; bases outside gene matches: 8. The CDR3 sequence is 15 residues long. In germline, CDR1 is SGHTA, CDR2 FQGNSA. CDR3 sequence (DNA): TGTGCCAGCAGCAACCGGGGGGACGAGTACAATGAGCAGTTCTTC. This gives the protein CASSNRGDEYNEQFF.

This clone has only one observation. The rearrangement uses TRBV4-1 and TRBJ1-4; D unresolved. CDR3 length: 12 residues. The V end was cut by 4 bases, the J end by 11 bases, with 11 bases between. CDR1 MGHRA and CDR2 YSYEKL come from the germline V gene. CDR3 sequence: CASSLAKRKLFF. CDR3 DNA sequence: TGCGCCAGCAGCCTAGCCAAACGCAAACTGTTTTTT.

The chain combines TRBV7-8 with TRBJ2-7; 13 bases align to TRBD2. V gave up 0 bases and J gave up 2 bases; unmatched junction bases: 4. There are 17 residues in the CDR3. Germline V gene lookup returns CDR1 SGHVS and CDR2 FQNEAQ. DNA of the CDR3: TGTGCCAGCAGCTTAGCGGGACTAGCGGGGTTCCCCTACGAGCAGTACTTC. Translation gives CASSLAGLAGFPYEQYF.

The rearrangement joins TRBV7-9 to TRBJ1-2, with 7 bases aligning to TRBD1. Germline CDR1 is SEHNR and CDR2 is FQNEAQ (reference sequence). Trimming cost V 5 bases and J 2 bases; bases outside gene matches: 5. The CDR3 extends over 14 amino acids. The CDR3 bases are TGTGCCAGCAGCCCGGGGACAGAAAACTATGGCTACACCTTC. Its protein is CASSPGTENYGYTF.

The chain carries TRBV11-2 and TRBJ2-7; 8 bases are shared with TRBD1. Looked up from germline, CDR1 is SGHAT and CDR2 is FQNNGV. After removal of 4 bases from V and 4 bases from J, the junction contained 9 bases not matched to a gene. This CDR3 has 15 residues. The CDR3 spells CASSSGQGEFYEQYF. The CDR3 coding sequence is TGTGCCAGCAGCTCCGGACAGGGTGAATTTTACGAGCAGTACTTC. The full variable domain, completed using reference TRBV11-2 and TRBJ2-7, is EAGVAQSPRYKIIEKRQSVAFWCNPISGHATLYWYQQILGQGPKLLIQFQNNGVVDDSQLPKDRFSAERLKGVDSTLKIQPAKLEDSAVYLCASSSGQGEFYEQYFGPGTRLTVT.

The chain recombines TRBV15 with TRBJ2-1; 7 bases are shared with TRBD2. The germline V gene has CDR1 LNHNV and CDR2 YYDKDF (reference sequence). CDR3 length equals 16 residues. J lost 0 bases, V lost 7 bases, and 9 bases had no gene match. The CDR3: CATKPPSSGSYNEQFF. CDR3 nucleotides: TGTGCCACCAAACCACCCTCTAGCGGCTCCTACAATGAGCAGTTCTTC.

This sequence joins TRBV11-3 and TRBJ1-1; D is undetermined. Germline V gene lookup returns CDR1 SGHNT and CDR2 YENEEA. Trimming shortened V by 5 bases and J by 5 bases, and 12 bases separated the two germline ends. This CDR3 contains 13 residues. For the CDR3, the DNA is TGTGCCAGCAGCCTCAGACGGGGTACTGAAGCTTTCTTT. This translates into CASSLRRGTEAFF.

This rearrangement joins TRBV12-3 or TRBV12-4 to TRBJ2-1; the match to TRBD1 covers 8 bases. The CDR3 consists of 12 residues. Germline trimming cut 6 bases from V and 8 bases from J; bases unmatched to any gene: 3. This CDR3 is CASRDRVYEQFF. The CDR3 nucleotides are TGTGCCAGCAGGGACAGGGTCTATGAGCAGTTCTTC.

The table lists this clone with a few counts. This chain connects TRBV7-2 to TRBJ1-5; the match to TRBD1 covers 7 bases. Trimming removed 3 bases from V and 3 bases from J; junction bases left unmatched: 5. Germline V lookup: CDR1 SGHTA, CDR2 FQGNSA. This CDR3 comprises 15 residues. As DNA, the CDR3 is TGTGCCAGCAGCTTCGAGACAGGGAACAATCAGCCCCAGCATTTT. Amino acids: CASSFETGNNQPQHF.

The chain uses TRBV12-3 or TRBV12-4 and TRBJ2-2; D gene uncertain. This CDR3 comprises 12 residues. Trimming stripped 3 bases from V and 8 bases from J, with 7 bases between. The CDR3 DNA sequence: TGTGCCAGCAGTTTCTCTCTAGGGGAGCTGTTTTTT. This encodes CASSFSLGELFF.

J is TRBJ2-6 and V is TRBV7-9; TRBD1 might be the D (6 bases). V lost 4 bases to trimming and J lost 2 bases, with 9 bases between them. This CDR3 has 15 residues. The germline V gene has CDR1 SEHNR and CDR2 FQNEAQ (reference sequence). This CDR3 reads CASSYNRAGANVLTF. CDR3 nucleotide sequence: TGTGCCAGCAGCTACAACAGGGCTGGGGCCAACGTCCTGACTTTC.

The chain combines TRBV15 with TRBJ1-2; 7 bases agree with TRBD1. Per the germline V gene, CDR1 is LNHNV and CDR2 is YYDKDF (reference sequence). CDR3 length: 15 residues. The J segment lost 8 bases and the V segment lost 4 bases, leaving 13 bases of the junction unmatched. DNA for the CDR3: TGTGCCACCAGCAACCGGGACAGCCCTCAACGAGGCTACACCTTC. Protein product: CATSNRDSPQRGYTF.

The chain joins TRBV6-5 to TRBJ1-3; no definite D call. Germline CDR1 is MNHEY and CDR2 is SVGAGI. Trimming left V 7 bases short and J 8 bases short, with 21 bases between. The CDR3 runs 15 residues. The CDR3 coding sequence is TGTGCCAGCACATTTACCACGCCCAAAGCGGACACCATATATTTT. Translated: CASTFTTPKADTIYF.